This TCR beta chain was found in a study of monozygotic twins with inflammatory bowel disease (dated by TCRdb to between 2018 and 2020). General notes on the study: In total, about 30 monozygotic twin pairs made up the full study: 19 Danish pairs, all IBD-discordant, plus nine German pairs, of which four were IBD-concordant and five were IBD-discordant. Within discordant pairs, disease-associated traits were sought mainly by comparing IBD patients with their genetically identical healthy co-twins. Each individual had, on average, about 151 000 unique TCRalpha sequences and 181 000 unique TCRbeta sequences available for analysis. General findings and caveats noted by the study authors: Because patients were on differing immunosuppressive treatments, the repertoires may have picked up extra background noise and inter-individual variability. IBD patients shared fewer clonotypes with other individuals than healthy twins did, most markedly in patients showing signs of disease activity. Distinction between different T cell subtypes could not be achieved in the analysis. No single strong signal or clonotype linked to IBD turned up in the results, so the idea that one exists was not supported. A decrease in TCRbeta repertoire diversity, as measured by inverse Simpson index, was observed in IBD patients compared with their healthy co-twins. Repertoire similarity did not differ between concordant and discordant twins, possibly due to limited statistical power.

Comment on this clonotype: Its antigen target is currently unknown.

From each donor, a roughly 2.4 ml peripheral blood sample was collected into PAXgene tubes and kept at -80 degrees C. Without T cell sorting, total RNA was isolated from whole blood using the PAXgene blood miRNA kit on an automated QIAcube. Peripheral blood from monozygotic twin pairs who were concordant or discordant for inflammatory bowel disease underwent deep TCRalpha and TCRbeta repertoire profiling using unique molecular barcoding. For every twin pair, smoking habits were documented, and each individual was categorised as a current, former or never smoker. To prepare the library, 5' RACE was applied. Preparation of each TCR library used approximately 3,500 ng of total RNA. For each sample, cDNA was synthesized in eight separate reactions using SMARTScribe reverse transcriptase. During cDNA synthesis, unique molecular identifiers containing a 6-nucleotide sample barcode were introduced by template switching. TCRalpha and TCRbeta cDNA was amplified in two nested PCRs of around 15 and 9 cycles, and bead purification was carried out after each PCR. Before amplification, the cDNA was treated with uracil DNA-glycosylase and purified using the QIAquick PCR purification kit. In the second PCR, Illumina TruSeq-compatible adapters and sample-specific barcodes were added. Library quality and concentration were checked on TapeStation and Qubit, and libraries were pooled at around 4.7 ng each. The pooled libraries were sequenced with 2 x 100 bp reads and custom sequencing primers on an Illumina HiSeq2500 single-index Rapid Run. The study's own analysis went as follows. MiGEC version 1.2.6 was used for UMI-based consensus assembly to correct PCR and sequencing errors. V(D)J alignment, clonotype assembly and CDR3 extraction were performed with MiXCR version 2.1.1. To normalise gene usage, clonotype sharing and MAIT/NKT TCR abundance, the analysis used the top 1000, 10 000 and 20 000 clonotypes per sample. Diversity was computed as the inverse Simpson index with the vegan R package after downsampling to 27 000 UMIs. Paired Mann-Whitney U tests on discordant twin pairs were used, with Benjamini-Hochberg multiple-testing correction. Based on TCRdb reprocessing of the reads, there is one entry per CDR3 protein sequence, and DNA is missing. For this entry, the V and J calls and clone size follow TCRdb and not the study's own pipeline. The table kept for this sample lists under 200,000 distinct CDR3 sequences. The ten largest clones represent roughly 2.3% of the sample.

The specimen sequenced was blood. The sequence derives from a human donor with ulcerative colitis or Crohn's disease, or a healthy co-twin of an affected twin (not recorded which).

The CDR3 region reads CASSSAGQTVDTEAFF. The chain uses TRBV19 and TRBJ1-1; without DNA, the TCRdb call of TRBD1 cannot be checked. For CDR1 and CDR2, the germline V gene (reference sequence) lists LNHDA and SQIVND. Measured from the cysteine to the phenylalanine, the CDR3 is 16 residues long. No DNA has been recorded.